This T cell receptor beta chain was profiled in a study of blood T cell repertoires in COVID-19. Looking at the study overall: From T cells, B-cell-depleted T cells, or PBMCs came the material, which was cDNA or gDNA.

Clones were sequenced by immunoSEQ multiplex PCR, and TCRdb holds only the in-frame ones, with some missing. The sample holds 250,000 to 300,000 clones, almost 85% seen once. This clone was counted once. Germline V gene sequence: CDR1 MNHEY, CDR2 SMNVEV (reference sequence). Unmatched junction bases numbered 7, after V lost 5 bases and J lost 3 bases. The CDR3 totals 14 residues. Sequenced material: peripheral blood. The chain recombines TRBV27 with TRBJ2-7; 7 nucleotides line up with TRBD1. The sequence derives from a man aged 50-59 years with active or convalescent COVID-19. The CDR3 sequence is CASSTGAYFYEQYF. The CDR3 nucleotides are TGTGCCAGCAGTACAGGGGCCTACTTCTACGAGCAGTACTTC.